The T cell receptor beta chain under discussion was sequenced for a study of blood T cell repertoires in COVID-19. The wider study: The United States, Italy and Spain supplied acute and convalescent COVID-19 samples. In each case, the material was cDNA or gDNA derived from T cells, B-cell-depleted T cells, or PBMCs.

This clone occurred once. The CDR3 spans 13 residues. Looked up from germline, CDR1 is MNHEY and CDR2 is SVGAGI. The ends were cut back, 9 bases at V and 2 bases at J, with 11 bases in the middle. While infection was still active, Seattle patients were enrolled and then followed longitudinally. In the original analysis: Amplifying reference gene primers gave estimates of nucleated cell counts. Sequencing used immunoSEQ multiplex PCR; TCRdb keeps in-frame clones, though not all of them. V, J and clone size were drawn from that table, and D and trimming were deduced from the DNA. The sample has about 440,000 clones; approximately 90% are singletons.

Sequencing was performed on peripheral blood. The sequence came from a woman aged 50 to 60 with COVID-19, enrolled during active disease. The chain joins TRBV6-5 to TRBJ1-5; D is perhaps TRBD1 (5 bases). CDR3 sequence: CARGGLGNQPQHF. In DNA, the CDR3 is TGTGCCAGGGGGGGGTTGGGCAATCAGCCCCAGCATTTT.